The 12 T cell receptor beta chains in this list originate from one sample, sequenced in a study of cytomegalovirus exposure and HLA in healthy donors. The study ran its PCR with 60 Vbeta and 13 Jbeta primers. The table came from immunoSEQ multiplex PCR; TCRdb's copy has only in-frame clones and leaves some out. Of 75,000 to 80,000 clones in the sample, 80% are singletons; the top ten hold around 0.96%. The sequenced material came from PBMCs. The receptors originated from a male donor in good health and CMV-seronegative.

J is TRBJ1-1 and V is TRBV5-1, with D perhaps TRBD1 (6 bases). There are 12 residues in the CDR3. V lost 3 bases, J lost 8 bases, and 11 bases lay in between. CDR1 is SGHRS and CDR2 is YFSETQ in the germline V gene. CDR3 residues: CASSSDGTEAFF. The CDR3 DNA is TGCGCCAGCAGCTCGGACGGGACAGAAGCTTTCTTT.

The chain carries TRBV2 and TRBJ2-3; D is unclear. The CDR3 is made up of 11 amino acids. The V gene's germline CDR1 is SNHLY and CDR2 FYNNEI. Trimming stripped 7 bases from V and 6 bases from J, with 8 bases between. The CDR3 nucleotides are TGTGCCAGCAACTTAGAGGATACGCAGTATTTT. Translated: CASNLEDTQYF.

The genes are TRBV7-6 and TRBJ1-3, with TRBD1 as a possible D gene (6 bases). The germline V gene has CDR1 SGHVS and CDR2 FNYEAQ. This CDR3 region has 13 residues. The V end was cut by 6 bases, the J end by 1 base, with 7 bases between. This CDR3 is CASRQGSGNTIYF. The CDR3 region has the DNA TGTGCCAGCAGACAGGGTTCTGGAAACACCATATATTTT.

The chain has TRBV2 and TRBJ2-1, with D perhaps TRBD2 (5 bases). CDR3 length: 13 amino acids. V gave up 6 bases and J gave up 6 bases, with 12 bases separating them. Per germline, CDR1 SNHLY and CDR2 FYNNEI. CDR3 sequence reads: CASSLRAGNEQFF. As DNA, the CDR3 is TGTGCCAGCAGCCTCCGGGCGGGCAATGAGCAGTTCTTC. The full variable domain, with the rest looked up from reference TRBV2 and TRBJ2-1, is EPEVTQTPSHQVTQMGQEVILRCVPISNHLYFYWYRQILGQKVEFLVSFYNNEISEKSEIFDDQFSVERPDGSNFTLKIRSTKLEDSAMYFCASSLRAGNEQFFGPGTRLTVL.

The CDR3 DNA is TGTGCCTGGAGTGGAGCCCGGACTAGCGGGAGCTACGAGCAGTACTTC. Encoded protein: CAWSGARTSGSYEQYF. The chain combines TRBV30 with TRBJ2-7, with 13 bases identical to TRBD2. The V segment lost 1 base and the J segment 3 bases; nucleotides outside the gene matches: 6. Per the germline V gene, CDR1 is GTSNPN and CDR2 is SVGIG (reference sequence). The CDR3 spans 16 residues.

The chain carries TRBV5-3 and TRBJ2-1; the match to TRBD1 covers 7 bases. Being an ORF, TRBV5-3 has a function that is uncertain. The CDR3 loop spans 14 amino acids. The V gene end was trimmed by 4 bases and the J gene end by 6 bases; junction bases not matched to a gene: 7. CDR3 bases: TGTGCCAGAAGCCTAGAGGGGGCTTCCAATGAGCAGTTCTTC. Encoded protein: CARSLEGASNEQFF.

The J gene is TRBJ1-2, the V gene TRBV27, with 9 bases fitting TRBD1. CDR1 is MNHEY, CDR2 SMNVEV, per germline (reference sequence). J was trimmed by 4 bases and V by 5 bases; bases with no gene match: 8. CDR3 length: 15 amino acids. The CDR3 DNA reads TGTGCCAGCAGTGGATGGACAGGGGACATCTATGGCTACACCTTC. This encodes CASSGWTGDIYGYTF.

Points on this clone: One end of the junction does not line up with germline, which may come from a read error. This sequence joins TRBV4-3 and TRBJ1-5; TRBD1 matches 7 bases. This CDR3 has 17 residues. Germline-derived CDR1 and CDR2 are LGHNA and YSLEER. CDR3 DNA sequence: TGCGCCAGCAGCCAAGTCCGGCAGACAGGGAGCAATCAGCCCCAGAATTTT. Translating gives CASSQVRQTGSNQPQNF.

This clone was observed once. The chain recombines TRBV7-8 with TRBJ2-7, with TRBD1 matching 7 bases. Germline V gene sequence: CDR1 SGHVS, CDR2 FQNEAQ. This CDR3 contains 14 residues. The V gene end was trimmed by 1 base and the J gene end by 4 bases; junction bases not matched to a gene: 4. The CDR3 DNA sequence: TGTGCCAGCAGCTTAGTCGGGACAGATTACGAGCAGTACTTC. It codes for CASSLVGTDYEQYF.

V and J are TRBV5-1 and TRBJ2-5, with 14 bases lining up with TRBD2. Losses at the gene ends were 4 bases for V and 10 bases for J; bases not matched to a gene: 12. Germline CDR1 SGHRS, CDR2 YFSETQ. The CDR3 is made up of 16 amino acids. As DNA, the CDR3 is TGCGCCAGCAGCGTGGATCCGGGACTAGCGGGAGATAACCAGTACTTC. It specifies CASSVDPGLAGDNQYF.

This rearrangement joins TRBV7-9 to TRBJ1-1, with 8 bases that match TRBD1. The J segment lost 2 bases and the V segment lost 4 bases, leaving 3 bases of the junction unmatched. This CDR3 is 14 amino acids long. The germline gives CDR1 SEHNR, CDR2 FQNEAQ (reference sequence). CDR3 nucleotides: TGTGCCAGCAGCTCGGACAGGGTAAACACTGAAGCTTTCTTT. Its protein is CASSSDRVNTEAFF.

The rearrangement links TRBV5-1 to TRBJ2-5, with D perhaps matching TRBD2 (6 bases). Germline V gene data show CDR1 as SGHRS and CDR2 as YFSETQ. CDR3 length: 14 residues. Trimming took off 0 bases at V and 4 bases at J, with 10 bases between the two ends. The CDR3 DNA reads as TGCGCCAGCAGCTTGGCCGGGAGAGGAGAGACCCAGTACTTC. Translated, it gives CASSLAGRGETQYF. The full variable domain, its missing parts supplied by reference TRBV5-1 and TRBJ2-5, is KAGVTQTPRYLIKTRGQQVTLSCSPISGHRSVSWYQQTPGQGLQFLFEYFSETQRNKGNFPGRFSGRQFSNSRSEMNVSTLELGDSALYLCASSLAGRGETQYFGPGTRLLVL.